The 4 T cell receptor beta chains reported below all come from one sample, sequenced in a study of neurological immune-mediated disorders. A single record per CDR3 protein comes from TCRdb applying MiXCR to the 5' RACE reads. Here the sample spans 25,000 to 30,000 distinct CDR3 sequences, 6.6% being singletons. The sample consisted of PBMCs. The receptor source for this set is a woman between 50 and 59 years old in good health.

There are many counts of this clonotype. The chain carries TRBV20-1 and TRBJ2-7, with D possibly being TRBD1 or TRBD2 (5 bases each). Germline V gene sequence: CDR1 DFQATT, CDR2 SNEGSKA (reference sequence). The CDR3 is 14 amino acids. The ends were cut back, 5 bases at V and 0 bases at J, with 14 bases in the middle. CDR3 DNA: TGCAGTGCTCTCCGGGACGTACTCTCCTACGAGCAGTACTTC. It yields the protein CSALRDVLSYEQYF.

DNA of the CDR3: TGCGCCAGCAGCTTGTACCAGGGGGCGGACCAGCCCCAGCATTTT. Translation gives CASSLYQGADQPQHF. V and J are TRBV5-1 and TRBJ1-5; the match to TRBD1 covers 8 bases. From germline, CDR1 is SGHRS and CDR2 YFSETQ. CDR3 length equals 15 residues. The ends lost 1 base at V and 7 bases at J; junction bases unmatched: 7.

This clonotype occurred many times. This chain uses TRBV7-3 with TRBJ2-3; D remains unclear. Per germline, CDR1 SGHTA and CDR2 FQGTGA. Trimming shortened V by 4 bases and J by 4 bases, and 15 bases separated the two germline ends. The CDR3 has 15 amino acids. In DNA form, the CDR3 reads TGTGCCAGCAGCTCCCGGGCCCAACCGGCAGATACGCAGTATTTT. This encodes CASSSRAQPADTQYF. Full variable domain (missing parts from reference TRBV7-3 and TRBJ2-3): GAGVSQTPSNKVTEKGKYVELRCDPISGHTALYWYRQSLGQGPEFLIYFQGTGAADDSGLPNDRFFAVRPEGSVSTLKIQRTERGDSAVYLCASSSRAQPADTQYFGPGTRLTVL.

This clonotype has a count of ten or more. The chain couples TRBV10-2 to TRBJ2-2, with 7 positions matching TRBD1. This CDR3 comprises 15 residues. The V gene's germline CDR1 is WSHSY and CDR2 SAAADI. V shed 2 bases and J 6 bases; nucleotides not matched to a gene: 6. The CDR3 coding sequence is TGCGCCAGCAGTGAGCGAGGGACAGCCTCCGGGGAGCTGTTTTTT. Translated, it gives CASSERGTASGELFF.